This T cell receptor (beta chain) derives from a study of neurological immune-mediated disorders. Germline values: CDR1 SEHNR, CDR2 FQNEAQ (reference sequence). The trim removed 4 bases at V and 2 bases at J, leaving 2 bases unmatched. This CDR3 spans 15 amino acids. Broader study findings: The highest TCR clonal expansion occurred in HTLV-1-associated myelopathy; multiple sclerosis fell below healthy controls. None of the CDR3 amino acid sequences of expanded clones were shared across subjects, and this suggested private repertoires in all groups.

TCRdb called the 5' RACE reads again in MiXCR, with one record for every CDR3 protein. The sample holds 39,000 or so distinct CDR3 sequences, 4.8% seen once. This clonotype was picked up many times. Its antigen is as yet unknown. The sorted libraries took 1 million CD4+ or CD8+ T cells. The chain is built from TRBV7-9 and TRBJ2-1; 10 nucleotides match TRBD1. This sequence was found in a man younger than 35 in good health. Sequences were obtained from CD4+ T cells from blood. Here the CDR3 DNA reads TGTGCCAGCAGCTCTGGACAGGGGGCCTACAATGAGCAGTTCTTC. Translating it yields CASSSGQGAYNEQFF.